The 26 T cell receptor beta chains below come from one sample, sequenced in a study of blood T cell repertoires in COVID-19 (dated by TCRdb to 2020 to 2021). Libraries came from the immunoSEQ multiplex PCR assay. TCRdb limited this immuneACCESS table to in-frame rearrangements with V and J called. A share of clones is missing; checked studies link under half to unresolved V genes, and the rest is unexplained. The sample table contains 100,000 to 150,000 clones; only one count was recorded for approximately 83% of them. Roughly 9% of the sample is in the top ten clones. The specimen sequenced was peripheral blood. The receptors shown here come from a man aged 40-50 years with active or convalescent COVID-19.

The V call is TRBV19, the J call TRBJ1-4, with unresolved D. CDR1 LNHDA and CDR2 SQIVND come from the germline V gene (reference sequence). Trimming cost V 3 bases and J 6 bases, with 11 bases left between them. CDR3 length equals 14 residues. For the CDR3, the DNA is TGTGCCAGTAGTATTCCGACGGACTATGAAAAACTGTTTTTT. This sequence encodes CASSIPTDYEKLFF.

This clone came up once. V is TRBV19 and J is TRBJ2-5, with 12 bases fitting TRBD1. The CDR3 loop spans 17 amino acids. With V trimmed by 5 bases and J by 5 bases, 12 bases remained unmatched. CDR1 LNHDA and CDR2 SQIVND come from the germline V gene (reference sequence). CDR3 in amino acids: CASSAPPGQGARETQYF. For the CDR3, the DNA is TGTGCCAGTAGTGCTCCGCCGGGACAGGGGGCCCGGGAGACCCAGTACTTC.

The V gene is TRBV11-2, the J gene TRBJ1-4; D unresolved. The germline CDR1 and CDR2 sequences are SGHAT and FQNNGV. V dropped 3 bases and J dropped 3 bases, with 17 bases sitting between them. The CDR3 spans 17 residues. This chain's CDR3 is CASSLLLSGTANEKLFF. The CDR3 DNA sequence: TGTGCCAGCAGCTTGCTCCTATCAGGAACGGCTAATGAAAAACTGTTTTTT.

CDR3 bases: TGTGCCAGCAGCCTCTCCGGGACTAGCGGAGGGGGCACAGATACGCAGTATTTT. Its protein product is CASSLSGTSGGGTDTQYF. The chain uses TRBV5-5 and TRBJ2-3, with 11 bases that match TRBD2. This CDR3 has 18 amino acids. The V gene's germline CDR1 is SGHKS and CDR2 YYEKEE (reference sequence). Trimming removed 4 bases from V and 1 base from J; junction bases left unmatched: 11.

The table lists this clone with a count of one. This chain connects TRBV12-3 or TRBV12-4 to TRBJ2-1; the D is unclear. The CDR3 runs 13 residues. V was shortened by 6 bases and J by 8 bases, with 14 bases between the two germline ends. The CDR3 bases are TGTGCCAGCAGCTCCACGCGCCGGGATGAGCAGTTCTTC. Translating it yields CASSSTRRDEQFF.

The V call is TRBV12-3 or TRBV12-4, the J call TRBJ1-4, with TRBD1 matching over 9 bases. The CDR3 covers 12 residues. V was clipped by 6 bases and J by 8 bases; unmatched bases: 1. The chain's CDR3 is CASRGTGEKLFF. The CDR3 region has the DNA TGTGCCAGCAGGGGGACAGGGGAAAAACTGTTTTTT.

V and J are TRBV19 and TRBJ1-6; no definite D call. The CDR3 sequence is 19 residues long. Germline CDR1 reads LNHDA; CDR2 reads SQIVND (reference sequence). Trimming took 3 bases from V and 0 from J, leaving 18 bases between them. CDR3 residues: CASSMWGAPKSSYNSPLHF. In DNA form, the CDR3 reads TGTGCCAGTAGTATGTGGGGAGCCCCGAAAAGCTCCTATAATTCACCCCTCCACTTT.

This clone showed up just once. The chain combines TRBV13 with TRBJ1-2; no clear D. The V gene's germline CDR1 is PRHDT and CDR2 FYEKMQ (reference sequence). There are 15 residues in the CDR3. V gave up 0 bases and J gave up 6 bases, with 14 bases separating them. CDR3 in DNA: TGTGCCAGCAGCTTAGGCCTCGAGACGAGGAATGGCTACACCTTC. Protein product: CASSLGLETRNGYTF.

V gene TRBV18 combines with J gene TRBJ1-2; 11 bases match TRBD1. V lost 5 bases, J lost 6 bases, and 5 bases stayed unmatched. The CDR3 contains 14 residues. Germline loops: CDR1 KGHSH, CDR2 LQKENI. CDR3 DNA sequence: TGTGCCAGCTCAACCTCGGACAGGGGGCATGGCTACACCTTC. Encoded protein: CASSTSDRGHGYTF. Full variable domain (remainder filled in from reference TRBV18 and TRBJ1-2): NAGVMQNPRHLVRRRGQEARLRCSPMKGHSHVYWYRQLPEEGLKFMVYLQKENIIDESGMPKERFSAEFPKEGPSILRIQQVVRGDSAAYFCASSTSDRGHGYTFGSGTRLTVV.

J is TRBJ2-5 and V is TRBV5-1; 9 bases map to TRBD1. The germline V gene has CDR1 SGHRS and CDR2 YFSETQ. The CDR3 consists of 17 residues. The ends lost 0 bases at V and 5 bases at J; junction bases unmatched: 11. Written as DNA, the CDR3 is TGCGCCAGCAGCTTGGTGGGGGGAGGACAGGGGCAGGAGACCCAGTACTTC. Amino acid sequence: CASSLVGGGQGQETQYF.

The J gene is TRBJ2-7, the V gene TRBV25-1; TRBD1 might be the D (5 bases). In germline, CDR1 is MGHDK, CDR2 SYGVNS. CDR3 size: 15 residues. V dropped 4 bases and J dropped 1 base, with 14 bases sitting between them. The CDR3 sequence: CASSVDTLTSYEQYF. The DNA for the CDR3 is TGTGCCAGCAGTGTGGACACCCTTACATCCTACGAGCAGTACTTC.

V and J are TRBV7-3 and TRBJ1-1; the D gene is possibly TRBD1 (6 bases). V was pared by 4 bases and J by 1 base, with 10 bases between. The CDR3 is 14 amino acids. From germline, CDR1 is SGHTA and CDR2 FQGTGA. In nucleotides, the CDR3 is TGTGCCAGCAGCTCGGGGGGGCCGAACACTGAAGCTTTCTTT. Protein sequence: CASSSGGPNTEAFF.

The CDR3 loop reads CASTDNANSPLHF. As DNA, the CDR3 is TGTGCCTCCACGGACAATGCGAATTCACCCCTCCACTTT. The chain combines TRBV10-3 with TRBJ1-6; TRBD1 is a possible D gene (5 bases). This CDR3 has 13 residues. Germline V gene sequence: CDR1 ENHRY, CDR2 SYGVKD. Trimming left V 11 bases short and J 7 bases short, with 15 bases between.

V gene TRBV2 combines with J gene TRBJ1-6; the match to TRBD1 covers 9 bases. The CDR3 spans 15 residues. Germline V lookup: CDR1 SNHLY, CDR2 FYNNEI. With 6 bases clipped from V and 9 bases from J, the junction kept 9 bases outside the gene matches. The DNA of the CDR3 is TGTGCCAGCAGCGGGGACAGGGAAGTCGGTTCACCCCTCCACTTT. Amino acids: CASSGDREVGSPLHF.

The chain recombines TRBV5-6 with TRBJ1-1; D might be TRBD1 (5 bases). Trimming removed 2 bases from V and 3 bases from J, with 8 bases in between. Germline V CDR1 and CDR2: SGHDT, YYEEEE. The CDR3 spans 13 residues. CDR3 nucleotides: TGTGCCAGCAGCTTCGGGGGGTACACTGAAGCTTTCTTT. It is translated as CASSFGGYTEAFF.

This chain connects TRBV12-5 to TRBJ1-1, with D possibly TRBD1 on 5 matching bases. The CDR3 sequence is 12 residues long. The germline gives CDR1 LGHNT, CDR2 FRNRAP. Trimming removed 6 bases at V and 12 bases at J, with 17 bases between. CDR3 in DNA: TGTGCTAGTGGCCGCCAGACAGCCGAAACTTTCTTT. Encoded protein: CASGRQTAETFF.

The chain is built from TRBV11-2 and TRBJ1-5; 8 bases are a match to TRBD1. The CDR3 is made up of 17 amino acids. Trimming took 3 bases from V and 2 from J; bases not matched to a gene: 9. Germline V gene data show CDR1 as SGHAT and CDR2 as FQNNGV. Written as DNA, the CDR3 is TGTGCCAGCAGCTTCGACCAGGGGGCTTTAGGCAATCAGCCCCAGCATTTT. Translated: CASSFDQGALGNQPQHF.

The gene calls are TRBV30 and TRBJ2-1, with TRBD2 matching over 14 bases. The CDR3 has 20 residues. V lost 0 bases and J lost 1; bases outside the gene matches: 11. Germline CDR1 and CDR2: GTSNPN and SVGIG (reference sequence). CDR3 sequence: CAWSVRRLAGGPNSYNEQFF. The CDR3 nucleotides are TGTGCCTGGAGTGTTCGCAGACTAGCGGGGGGGCCAAATTCCTACAATGAGCAGTTCTTC.

The chain has TRBV18 and TRBJ1-4, with TRBD1 as a possible D gene (5 bases). CDR3 size: 13 residues. Trimming left V 3 bases short and J 8 bases short, with 10 bases between. Germline V gives CDR1 KGHSH, CDR2 LQKENI. Here the CDR3 reads CASSPDSTEKLFF. The DNA for the CDR3 is TGTGCCAGCTCACCCGACAGTACCGAAAAACTGTTTTTT.

The chain carries TRBV11-2 and TRBJ2-1; TRBD2 matches at 10 bases. The CDR3 contains 17 residues. CDR1 is SGHAT and CDR2 is FQNNGV in the germline V gene. The V segment lost 4 bases and the J segment 6 bases; nucleotides outside the gene matches: 12. This chain's CDR3 is CASSSHRPAGGVNEQFF. As DNA, the CDR3 is TGTGCCAGCAGCTCCCACCGCCCAGCGGGGGGGGTCAATGAGCAGTTCTTC. Using reference TRBV11-2 and TRBJ2-1 for the parts outside the CDR3, the full variable domain is EAGVAQSPRYKIIEKRQSVAFWCNPISGHATLYWYQQILGQGPKLLIQFQNNGVVDDSQLPKDRFSAERLKGVDSTLKIQPAKLEDSAVYLCASSSHRPAGGVNEQFFGPGTRLTVL.

The CDR3 loop reads CASSVGLAGSQETQYF. In DNA form, the CDR3 reads TGCGCCAGCAGTGTGGGACTAGCGGGGTCCCAAGAGACCCAGTACTTC. The chain links TRBV10-1 to TRBJ2-5; 13 bases are shared with TRBD2. The CDR3 has 16 amino acids. V was clipped by 4 bases and J by 1 base; unmatched bases: 3. The germline CDR1 and CDR2 sequences are WNHNN and SYGVQD (reference sequence).

This clone was detected only a few times. The chain recombines TRBV7-2 with TRBJ2-1; D unclear. Trimming stripped 5 bases from V and 0 bases from J, with 8 bases between. Germline V gives CDR1 SGHTA, CDR2 FQGNSA. This CDR3 spans 14 amino acids. CDR3 loop: CASSPRSSYNEQFF. CDR3 sequence (DNA): TGTGCCAGCAGCCCCCGCAGCTCCTACAATGAGCAGTTCTTC.

CDR3 in DNA: TGCGCCAGCAGCTTATCAGGGGGCGTCGAGGAGACCCAGTACTTC. Amino acids: CASSLSGGVEETQYF. The V and J genes are TRBV5-1 and TRBJ2-5; TRBD1 matches 8 bases. CDR1 and CDR2 (germline): SGHRS, YFSETQ. The CDR3 extends over 15 amino acids. V dropped 2 bases and J dropped 5; count of bases not matched to a gene: 8.

The chain is built from TRBV5-5 and TRBJ2-1; 8 positions match TRBD1. V gave up 4 bases and J gave up 6 bases; unmatched junction bases: 9. CDR3 length: 15 amino acids. Germline V gene data show CDR1 as SGHKS and CDR2 as YYEKEE (reference sequence). The CDR3 DNA reads as TGTGCCAGCAGCCAAAGACAGGGGCTCGGCAATGAGCAGTTCTTC. Translated: CASSQRQGLGNEQFF.

This rearrangement joins TRBV11-2 to TRBJ2-1, with D perhaps TRBD1 (5 bases). The CDR3 is made up of 14 amino acids. V gave up 7 bases and J gave up 0 bases, with 10 bases separating them. Germline assignment: CDR1 SGHAT and CDR2 FQNNGV. CDR3 in amino acids: CASNRQSSYNEQFF. In nucleotides, the CDR3 is TGTGCCAGCAACCGACAGAGCTCCTACAATGAGCAGTTCTTC.

The V gene is TRBV2, the J gene TRBJ2-2, with D possibly TRBD1 on 5 matching bases. The CDR3 sequence is 14 residues long. Trimming took 6 bases from V and 0 from J, leaving 8 bases between them. Per germline, CDR1 SNHLY and CDR2 FYNNEI. The CDR3 region is CASRLTANTGELFF. The CDR3 DNA is TGTGCCAGCAGACTGACAGCGAACACCGGGGAGCTGTTTTTT. The full variable domain, rest sourced from reference TRBV2 and TRBJ2-2, is EPEVTQTPSHQVTQMGQEVILRCVPISNHLYFYWYRQILGQKVEFLVSFYNNEISEKSEIFDDQFSVERPDGSNFTLKIRSTKLEDSAMYFCASRLTANTGELFFGEGSRLTVL.